The 8 T cell receptor beta chains below were found in one sample sequenced in a study of CD8 T cells in ankylosing spondylitis. TCRdb re-called the 5' RACE reads through MiXCR, storing one row per CDR3 protein. The sample consists of around 330,000 distinct CDR3 sequences, around 10% of them appearing once. Source material: blood, either unsorted or a sorted T cell fraction (not recorded which). These receptor sequences come from a female donor with ankylosing spondylitis or in good health (not recorded which).

This clonotype came up a few times. The chain joins TRBV20-1 to TRBJ1-2, with D unclear. The CDR3 length is 13 residues. Per germline, CDR1 DFQATT and CDR2 SNEGSKA (reference sequence). The V end lost 6 bases, the J end lost 2 bases, and 13 bases lay between the germline ends. The CDR3 nucleotides are TGCAGTGCAAGAAGAACGGAAAACTATGGCTACACCTTC. The encoded protein is CSARRTENYGYTF.

The rearrangement joins TRBV20-1 to TRBJ2-1; maybe TRBD2 (7 bases). The germline V and J ends were trimmed by 6 bases and 0 bases, with 15 bases remaining between them. The CDR3 contains 15 residues. The germline V gene encodes CDR1 DFQATT and CDR2 SNEGSKA (reference sequence). CDR3 sequence: CSARGDTNSYNEQFF. CDR3 coding DNA: TGCAGTGCCCGGGGGGACACCAACTCCTACAATGAGCAGTTCTTC.

This clonotype has at least ten counts. This rearrangement joins TRBV20-1 to TRBJ1-1, with unresolved D. Germline CDR1 is DFQATT and CDR2 is SNEGSKA (reference sequence). The germline V and J ends were trimmed by 0 bases and 5 bases, with 10 bases remaining between them. This CDR3 spans 13 amino acids. The CDR3 bases are TGCAGTGCTAGAGATTCTGGAGGGACTGAAGCTTTCTTT. Protein sequence: CSARDSGGTEAFF.

This clonotype was picked up a small number of times. The chain employs TRBV20-1 and TRBJ2-7; TRBD1 agrees at 8 bases. The CDR3 is 11 residues long. Germline assignment: CDR1 DFQATT and CDR2 SNEGSKA (reference sequence). V lost 5 bases, J lost 10 bases, and 7 bases stayed unmatched. The CDR3 nucleotides are TGCAGTGCTCTGCGACAGGGGCAACAGTACTTC. Translating it yields CSALRQGQQYF.

The sample holds many counts of this clonotype. This chain uses TRBV20-1 with TRBJ1-1; 9 bases fit TRBD1. The CDR3 is 14 residues long. Germline trimming cut 6 bases from V and 0 bases from J; bases unmatched to any gene: 5. CDR1 is DFQATT, CDR2 SNEGSKA, per germline (reference sequence). This CDR3 is CSAPRTGVNTEAFF. The DNA for the CDR3 is TGCAGTGCACCCCGGACAGGGGTGAACACTGAAGCTTTCTTT.

This clonotype appeared once. The CDR3 reads CASSIGQGGISSEQFF. The CDR3 region has the DNA TGTGCCAGCAGTATAGGGCAGGGTGGTATTTCGTCTGAGCAGTTCTTC. V is TRBV28 and J is TRBJ2-1; a weak D match, TRBD1 (5 bases). The CDR3 runs to 16 residues. Germline-derived CDR1 and CDR2 are MDHEN and SYDVKM. V was pared by 5 bases and J by 9 bases, with 23 bases between.

Turning to this clonotype: Mismatch with germline at one junction end may stem from a read error. The chain links TRBV27 to TRBJ1-1; no clear D gene. The CDR3 length is 13 residues. Per germline, CDR1 MNHEY and CDR2 SMNVEV (reference sequence). CDR3 nucleotides: TGTGCCGGCAGTTTTCCCGGCGGGATAGGGGCTTTCTTT. Its protein product is CAGSFPGGIGAFF.

This clonotype was seen a handful of times. J is TRBJ2-5 and V is TRBV20-1; a possible D gene is TRBD2 (6 bases). The CDR3 runs to 13 residues. Deletions cut 6 bases from V and 4 bases from J, with 15 bases between. Germline V gene data show CDR1 as DFQATT and CDR2 as SNEGSKA (reference sequence). The CDR3 loop is CSAFFMGGETQYF. DNA of the CDR3: TGCAGTGCCTTTTTTATGGGGGGAGAGACCCAGTACTTC.